This entry describes one T cell receptor beta chain. Participants' reported clinical history set cohort assignment. The V end lost 1 base, the J end lost 4 bases, and 11 bases lay between the germline ends. CDR3 length equals 15 residues. Germline V lookup: CDR1 SNHLY, CDR2 FYNNEI. TCRdb keeps only in-frame clones here, not all; method: immunoSEQ multiplex PCR. The repertoire holds approximately 240,000 clones, with about 80% as singletons. The data are from a study of blood T cell repertoires in COVID-19. About the research overall: The United States, Italy and Spain were the sources of the acute and convalescent COVID-19 samples. In each case, the material was cDNA or gDNA derived from T cells, B-cell-depleted T cells, or PBMCs.

This TCR came from a woman aged 40 to 55 with acute COVID-19. Input material: PBMCs or T cells enriched from blood (not recorded which). V gene TRBV2 combines with J gene TRBJ1-3; D is undetermined. The CDR3 region has the DNA TGTGCCAGCAGTGAAGGACGACGGAGCGGAAACACCATATATTTT. Encoded protein: CASSEGRRSGNTIYF. The variable domain in full, completed from reference TRBV2 and TRBJ1-3, reads EPEVTQTPSHQVTQMGQEVILRCVPISNHLYFYWYRQILGQKVEFLVSFYNNEISEKSEIFDDQFSVERPDGSNFTLKIRSTKLEDSAMYFCASSEGRRSGNTIYFGEGSWLTVV.